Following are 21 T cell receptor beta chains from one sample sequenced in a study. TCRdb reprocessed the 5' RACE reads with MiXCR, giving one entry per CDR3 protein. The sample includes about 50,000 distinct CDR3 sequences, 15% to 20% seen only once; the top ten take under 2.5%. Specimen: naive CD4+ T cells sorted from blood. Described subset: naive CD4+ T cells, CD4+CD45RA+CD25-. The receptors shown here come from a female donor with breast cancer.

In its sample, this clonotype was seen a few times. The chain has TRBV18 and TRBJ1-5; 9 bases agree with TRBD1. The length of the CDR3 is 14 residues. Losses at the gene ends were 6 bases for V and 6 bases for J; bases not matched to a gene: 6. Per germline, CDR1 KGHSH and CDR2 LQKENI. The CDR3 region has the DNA TGTGCCAGCTCGCGGACAGGGGATGGTCAGCCCCAGCATTTT. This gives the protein CASSRTGDGQPQHF.

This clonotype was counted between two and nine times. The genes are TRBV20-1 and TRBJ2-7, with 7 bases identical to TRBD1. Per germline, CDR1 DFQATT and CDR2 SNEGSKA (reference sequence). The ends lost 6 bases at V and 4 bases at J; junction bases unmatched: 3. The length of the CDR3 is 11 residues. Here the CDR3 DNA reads TGCAGTGCCTGGGACAGATACGAGCAGTACTTC. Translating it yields CSAWDRYEQYF.

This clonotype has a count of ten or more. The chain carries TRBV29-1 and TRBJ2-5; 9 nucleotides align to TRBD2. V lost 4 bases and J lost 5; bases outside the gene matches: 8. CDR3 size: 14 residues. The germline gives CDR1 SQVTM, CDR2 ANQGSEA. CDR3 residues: CSVVGGRAVETQYF. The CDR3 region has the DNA TGCAGCGTTGTAGGCGGGAGGGCCGTGGAGACCCAGTACTTC.

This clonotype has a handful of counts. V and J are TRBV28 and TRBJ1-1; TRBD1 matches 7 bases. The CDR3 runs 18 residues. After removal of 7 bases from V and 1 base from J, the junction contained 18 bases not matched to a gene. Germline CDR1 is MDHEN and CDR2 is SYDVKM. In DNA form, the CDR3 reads TGTGCCAGCACCTTTTTACAGGGGCGTAAGTGGAGGAACACTGAAGCTTTCTTT. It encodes CASTFLQGRKWRNTEAFF.

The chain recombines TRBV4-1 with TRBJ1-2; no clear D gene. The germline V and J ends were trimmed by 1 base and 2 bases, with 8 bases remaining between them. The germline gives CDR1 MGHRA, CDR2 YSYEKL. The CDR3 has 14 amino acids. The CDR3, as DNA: TGCGCCAGCAGCCAAGTTAAAGTGAACTATGGCTACACCTTC. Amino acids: CASSQVKVNYGYTF.

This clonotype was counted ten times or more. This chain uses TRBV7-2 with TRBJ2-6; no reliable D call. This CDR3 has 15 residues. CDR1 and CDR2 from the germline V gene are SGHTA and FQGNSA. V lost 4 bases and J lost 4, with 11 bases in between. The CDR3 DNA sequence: TGTGCCAGCAGCTCACTATCTACCGGGGCCAACGTCCTGACTTTC. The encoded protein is CASSSLSTGANVLTF.

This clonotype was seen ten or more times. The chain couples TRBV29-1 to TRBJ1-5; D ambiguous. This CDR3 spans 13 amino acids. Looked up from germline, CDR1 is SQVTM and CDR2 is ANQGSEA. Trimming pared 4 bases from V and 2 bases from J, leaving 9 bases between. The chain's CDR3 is CSVVSDGNQPQHF. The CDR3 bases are TGCAGCGTTGTTAGCGACGGCAATCAGCCCCAGCATTTT.

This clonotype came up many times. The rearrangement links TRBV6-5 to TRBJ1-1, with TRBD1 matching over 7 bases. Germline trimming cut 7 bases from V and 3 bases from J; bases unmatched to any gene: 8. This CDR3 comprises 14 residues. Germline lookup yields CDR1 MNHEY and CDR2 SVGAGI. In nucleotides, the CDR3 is TGTGCCAGCAAGAAGACAGGGACGTACACTGAAGCTTTCTTT. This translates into CASKKTGTYTEAFF.

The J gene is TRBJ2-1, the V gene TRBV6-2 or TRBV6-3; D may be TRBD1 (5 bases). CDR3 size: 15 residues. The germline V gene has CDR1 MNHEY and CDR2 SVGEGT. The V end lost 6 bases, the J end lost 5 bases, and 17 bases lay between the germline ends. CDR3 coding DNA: TGTGCCAGCAGGACCGCAGGGTATGACCACAATGAGCAGTTCTTC. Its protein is CASRTAGYDHNEQFF.

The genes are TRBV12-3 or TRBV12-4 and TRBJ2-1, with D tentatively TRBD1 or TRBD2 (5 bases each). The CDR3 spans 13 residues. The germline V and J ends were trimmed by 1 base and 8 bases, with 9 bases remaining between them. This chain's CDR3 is CASSLGRDDEQFF. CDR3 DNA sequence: TGTGCCAGCAGTTTAGGAAGGGACGATGAGCAGTTCTTC.

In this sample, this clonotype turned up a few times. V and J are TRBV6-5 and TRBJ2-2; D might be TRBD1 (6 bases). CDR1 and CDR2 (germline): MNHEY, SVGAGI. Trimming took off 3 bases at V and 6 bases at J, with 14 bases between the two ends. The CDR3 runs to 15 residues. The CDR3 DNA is TGTGCCAGCAGTTATGGGCCAGGGGCTTCCGGGGAGCTGTTTTTT. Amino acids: CASSYGPGASGELFF.

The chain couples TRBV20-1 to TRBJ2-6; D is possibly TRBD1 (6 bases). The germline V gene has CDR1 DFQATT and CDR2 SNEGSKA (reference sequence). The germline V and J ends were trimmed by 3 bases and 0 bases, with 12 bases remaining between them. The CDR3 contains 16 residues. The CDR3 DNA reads TGCAGTGCTAGTACCAGGGGCCTCTCTGGGGCCAACGTCCTGACTTTC. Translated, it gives CSASTRGLSGANVLTF.

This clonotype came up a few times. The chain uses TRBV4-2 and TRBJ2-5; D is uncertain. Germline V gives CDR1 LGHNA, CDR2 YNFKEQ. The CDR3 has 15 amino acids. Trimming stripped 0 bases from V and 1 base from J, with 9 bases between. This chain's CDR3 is CASSQDGLAQETQYF. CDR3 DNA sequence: TGTGCCAGCAGCCAAGATGGCCTTGCCCAAGAGACCCAGTACTTC.

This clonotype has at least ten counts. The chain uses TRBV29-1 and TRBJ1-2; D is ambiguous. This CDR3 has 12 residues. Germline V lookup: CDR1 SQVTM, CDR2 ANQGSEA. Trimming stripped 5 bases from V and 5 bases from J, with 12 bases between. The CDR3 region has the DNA TGCAGCGTTTTTGAGGCAGCTTATGGCTACACCTTC. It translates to CSVFEAAYGYTF.

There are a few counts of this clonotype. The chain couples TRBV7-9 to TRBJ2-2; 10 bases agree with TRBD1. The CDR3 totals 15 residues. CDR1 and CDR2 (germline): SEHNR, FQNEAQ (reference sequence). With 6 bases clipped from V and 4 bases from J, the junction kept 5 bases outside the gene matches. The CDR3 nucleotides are TGTGCCAGCAGACCGACAGGGGGCATCACCGGGGAGCTGTTTTTT. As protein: CASRPTGGITGELFF.

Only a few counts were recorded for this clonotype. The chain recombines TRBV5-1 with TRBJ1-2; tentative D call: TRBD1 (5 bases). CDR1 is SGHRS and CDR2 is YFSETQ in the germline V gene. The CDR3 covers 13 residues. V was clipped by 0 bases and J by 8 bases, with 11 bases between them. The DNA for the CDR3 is TGCGCCAGCAGCTTGGACCAGGGAGACGGCTACACCTTC. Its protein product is CASSLDQGDGYTF.

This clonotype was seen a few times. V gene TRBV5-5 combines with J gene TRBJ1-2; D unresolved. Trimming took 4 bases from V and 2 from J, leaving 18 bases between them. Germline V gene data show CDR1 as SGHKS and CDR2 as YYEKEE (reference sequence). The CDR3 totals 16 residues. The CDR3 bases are TGTGCCAGCAGCCCCGAGACTCATAGGACGAACTATGGCTACACCTTC. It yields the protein CASSPETHRTNYGYTF.

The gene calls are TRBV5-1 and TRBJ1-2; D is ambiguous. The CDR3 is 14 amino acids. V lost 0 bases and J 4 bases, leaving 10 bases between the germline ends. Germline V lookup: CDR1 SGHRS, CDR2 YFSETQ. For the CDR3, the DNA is TGCGCCAGCAGCTTGGGAAGACATTCCTATGGCTACACCTTC. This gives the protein CASSLGRHSYGYTF.

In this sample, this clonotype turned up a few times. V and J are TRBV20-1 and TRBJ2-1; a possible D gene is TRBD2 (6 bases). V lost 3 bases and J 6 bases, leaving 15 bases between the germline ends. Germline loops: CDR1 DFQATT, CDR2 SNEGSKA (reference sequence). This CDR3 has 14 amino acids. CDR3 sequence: CSASKAGPGNEQFF. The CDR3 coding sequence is TGCAGTGCTAGCAAGGCGGGGCCAGGCAATGAGCAGTTCTTC.

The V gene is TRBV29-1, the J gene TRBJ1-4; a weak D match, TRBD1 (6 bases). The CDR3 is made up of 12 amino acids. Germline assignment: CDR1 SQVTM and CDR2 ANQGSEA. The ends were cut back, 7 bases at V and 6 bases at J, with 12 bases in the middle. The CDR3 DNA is TGCAGCGGGAAGGGGGAGGATGAAAAACTGTTTTTT. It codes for CSGKGEDEKLFF. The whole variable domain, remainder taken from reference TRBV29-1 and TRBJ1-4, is SAVISQKPSRDICQRGTSLTIQCQVDSQVTMMFWYRQQPGQSLTLIATANQGSEATYESGFVIDKFPISRPNLTFSTLTVSNMSPEDSSIYLCSGKGEDEKLFFGSGTQLSVL.

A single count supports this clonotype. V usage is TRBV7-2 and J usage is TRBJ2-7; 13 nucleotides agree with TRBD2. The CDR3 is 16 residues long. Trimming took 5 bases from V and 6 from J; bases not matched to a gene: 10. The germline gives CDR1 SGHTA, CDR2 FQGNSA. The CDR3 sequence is CASSPTSGRAFIEQYF. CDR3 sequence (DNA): TGTGCCAGCAGCCCCACTAGCGGGAGGGCTTTCATCGAGCAGTACTTC.